This entry concerns a single TCR beta chain. Clones were sequenced by immunoSEQ multiplex PCR, and TCRdb holds only the in-frame ones, with some missing. The repertoire has some 200,000 clones, approximately 90% of them found once; the top ten carry roughly 6%. The CDR3 extends over 14 amino acids. CDR1 and CDR2 (germline): GTSNPN, SVGIG (reference sequence). V lost 0 bases, J lost 0 bases, and 7 bases lay in between. The data were obtained in a study of T cell responses to AZD1222 COVID-19 vaccine. Sequenced material: peripheral blood, taken on day 0 of AZD1222 vaccination. This sequence joins TRBV30 and TRBJ2-3; D ambiguous. The receptor's source is an adult in good health. In DNA form, the CDR3 reads TGTGCCTGGAGTGTACTCGGAAGCACAGATACGCAGTATTTT. Its protein is CAWSVLGSTDTQYF.